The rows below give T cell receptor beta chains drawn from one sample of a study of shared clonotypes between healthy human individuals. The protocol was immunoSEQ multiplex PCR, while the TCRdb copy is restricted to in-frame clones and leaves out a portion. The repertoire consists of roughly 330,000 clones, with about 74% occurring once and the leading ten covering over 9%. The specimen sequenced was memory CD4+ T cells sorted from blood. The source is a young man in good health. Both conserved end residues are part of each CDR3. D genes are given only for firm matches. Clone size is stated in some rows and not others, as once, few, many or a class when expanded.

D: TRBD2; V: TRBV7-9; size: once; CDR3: CASSQPERAGVYEQFF
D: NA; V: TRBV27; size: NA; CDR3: CASSFYPTYEQYF
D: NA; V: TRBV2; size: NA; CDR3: CASRVGPSEQYF
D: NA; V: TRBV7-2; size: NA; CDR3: CASSSRQGRGETQYF
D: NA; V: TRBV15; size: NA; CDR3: CATSREGVIGSHSNQPQHF
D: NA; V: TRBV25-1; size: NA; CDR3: CASSDRLLKETQYF
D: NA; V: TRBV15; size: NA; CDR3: CATHTGGVNTGELFF
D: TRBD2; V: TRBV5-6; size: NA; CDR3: CASSSDERGGETQYF
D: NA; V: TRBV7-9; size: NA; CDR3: CASSPSSSDTQYF
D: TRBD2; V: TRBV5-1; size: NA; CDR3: CASSLLAGETGTGELFF
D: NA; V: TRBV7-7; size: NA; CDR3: CASSLTIQETQYF
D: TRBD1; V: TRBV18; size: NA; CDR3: CASSQDRDGYGYTF
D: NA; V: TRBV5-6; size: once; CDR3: CASSLAGGEAFF
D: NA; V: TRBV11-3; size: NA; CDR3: CASSLGPTLRRCYSNQPQHF
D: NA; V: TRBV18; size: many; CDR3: CASSPSSMNTGELFF
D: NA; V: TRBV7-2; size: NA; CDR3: CASSLGGGPQETQYF
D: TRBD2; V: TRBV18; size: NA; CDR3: CASSPTSGSGETQYF
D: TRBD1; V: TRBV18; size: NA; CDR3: CASSPETGGAKGYGYTF
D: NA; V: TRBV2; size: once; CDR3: CASSDPGRFYNEQFF
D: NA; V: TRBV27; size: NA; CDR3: CASSLEGSLTKNIQYF
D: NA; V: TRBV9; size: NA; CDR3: CASSVDDTPIYF
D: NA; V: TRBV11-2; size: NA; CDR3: CASSRVGRREAFF
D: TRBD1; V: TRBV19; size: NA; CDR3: CASSIPGQGSLEQYF
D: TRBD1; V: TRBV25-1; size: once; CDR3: CASSGGTGESKNIQYF
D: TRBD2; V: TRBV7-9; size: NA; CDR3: CASRQDGRGTDTQYF
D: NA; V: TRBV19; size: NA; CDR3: CASSFGGQINTEAFF
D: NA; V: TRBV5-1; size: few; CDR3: CASTTSNTDTQYF
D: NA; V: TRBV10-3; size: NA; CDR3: CAITGSGTSYEQYF
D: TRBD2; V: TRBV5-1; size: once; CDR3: CASRTRWTSSAETQYF
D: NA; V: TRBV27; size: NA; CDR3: CASSLLRDAALREQFF
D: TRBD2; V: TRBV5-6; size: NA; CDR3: CASSREGFEQFF
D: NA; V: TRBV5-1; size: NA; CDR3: CASSLGGQIQETQYF
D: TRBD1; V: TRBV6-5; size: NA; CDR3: CASSTTGDRGNTIYF
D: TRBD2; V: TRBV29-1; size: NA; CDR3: CSVGTSGGPYNEQFF
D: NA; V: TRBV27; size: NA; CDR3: CASKTVSGQGGYEQYF
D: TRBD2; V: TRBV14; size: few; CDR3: CASSYGLGSYEQYF
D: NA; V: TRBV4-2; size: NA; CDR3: CASSSQGLIYGYTF
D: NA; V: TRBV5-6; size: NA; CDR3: CASSRVQTQETQYF
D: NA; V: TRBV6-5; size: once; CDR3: CASSSVGDTGELFF
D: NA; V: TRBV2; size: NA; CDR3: CASSEHETQYF